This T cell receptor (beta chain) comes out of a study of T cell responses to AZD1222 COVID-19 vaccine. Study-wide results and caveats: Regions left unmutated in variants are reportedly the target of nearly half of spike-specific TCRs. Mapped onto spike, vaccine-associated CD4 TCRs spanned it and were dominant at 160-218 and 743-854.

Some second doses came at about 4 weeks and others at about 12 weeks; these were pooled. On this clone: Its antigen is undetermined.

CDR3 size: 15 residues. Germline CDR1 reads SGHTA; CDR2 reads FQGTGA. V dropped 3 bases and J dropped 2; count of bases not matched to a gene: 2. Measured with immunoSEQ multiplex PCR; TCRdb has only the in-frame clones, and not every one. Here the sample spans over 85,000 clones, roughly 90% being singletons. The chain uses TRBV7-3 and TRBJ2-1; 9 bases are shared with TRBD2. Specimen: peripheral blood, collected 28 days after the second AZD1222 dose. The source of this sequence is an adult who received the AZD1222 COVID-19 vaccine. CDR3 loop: CASSLTSGTYNEQFF. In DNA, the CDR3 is TGTGCCAGCAGCTTGACTAGCGGAACCTACAATGAGCAGTTCTTC.